This T cell receptor (beta chain) originates from a study of blood T cell repertoires in COVID-19. Study-level background: Samples of COVID-19 (acute and convalescent) were obtained from the United States, Italy and Spain. T cells, B-cell-depleted T cells, or PBMCs supplied cDNA or gDNA.

Original analysis: How many nucleated cells were present was estimated from reference gene primer amplification. Produced via immunoSEQ multiplex PCR; TCRdb's table is partial and in-frame only. V and J calls and clone size are as listed in that table; D and trimming were resolved from the DNA. The data show 380,000 or so clones, more than 80% seen once. With 1 base clipped from V and 3 bases from J, the junction kept 7 bases outside the gene matches. The CDR3 is made up of 16 amino acids. Germline V gene lookup returns CDR1 LGHNA and CDR2 YNFKEQ. The chain joins TRBV4-2 to TRBJ2-7; 9 bases map to TRBD2. Sequenced: peripheral blood. This TCR was recovered from a man aged 35-49 years with acute or convalescent COVID-19. CDR3 DNA sequence: TGTGCCAGCAGCCAAGTTTGGTCGACTAGCGGCTACGAGCAGTACTTC. Protein product: CASSQVWSTSGYEQYF.